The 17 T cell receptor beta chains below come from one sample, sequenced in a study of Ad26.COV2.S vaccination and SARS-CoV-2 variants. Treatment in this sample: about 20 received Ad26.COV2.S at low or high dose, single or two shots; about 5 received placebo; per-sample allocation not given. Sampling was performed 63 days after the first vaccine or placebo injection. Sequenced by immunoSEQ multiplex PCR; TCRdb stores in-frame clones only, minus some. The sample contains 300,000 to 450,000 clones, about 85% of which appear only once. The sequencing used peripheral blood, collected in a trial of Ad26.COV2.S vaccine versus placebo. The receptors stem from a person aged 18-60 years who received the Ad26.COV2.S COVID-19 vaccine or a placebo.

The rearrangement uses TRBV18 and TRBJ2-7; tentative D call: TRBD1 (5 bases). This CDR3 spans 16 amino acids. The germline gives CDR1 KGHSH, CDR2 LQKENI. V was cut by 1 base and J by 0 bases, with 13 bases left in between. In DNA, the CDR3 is TGTGCCAGCTCACCACAAGGCAGGGCGAGCTCCTACGAGCAGTACTTC. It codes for CASSPQGRASSYEQYF.

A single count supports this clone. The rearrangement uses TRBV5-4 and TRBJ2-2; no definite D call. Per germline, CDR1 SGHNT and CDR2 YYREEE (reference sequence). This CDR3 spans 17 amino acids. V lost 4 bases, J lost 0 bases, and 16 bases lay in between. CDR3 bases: TGTGCCAGCAGCGTCGACTTAGCCAGAGCGAACACCGGGGAGCTGTTTTTT. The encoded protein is CASSVDLARANTGELFF.

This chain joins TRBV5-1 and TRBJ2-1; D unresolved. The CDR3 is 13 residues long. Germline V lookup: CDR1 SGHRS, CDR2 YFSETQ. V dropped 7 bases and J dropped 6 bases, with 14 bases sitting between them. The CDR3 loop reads CASGLTWANEQFF. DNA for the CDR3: TGCGCCAGCGGATTGACGTGGGCCAATGAGCAGTTCTTC.

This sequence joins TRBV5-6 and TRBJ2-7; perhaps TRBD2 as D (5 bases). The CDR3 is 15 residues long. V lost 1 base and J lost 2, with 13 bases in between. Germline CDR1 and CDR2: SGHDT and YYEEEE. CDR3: CASSLLWEPTYEQYF. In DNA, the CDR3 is TGTGCCAGCAGCTTGCTTTGGGAGCCTACCTACGAGCAGTACTTC.

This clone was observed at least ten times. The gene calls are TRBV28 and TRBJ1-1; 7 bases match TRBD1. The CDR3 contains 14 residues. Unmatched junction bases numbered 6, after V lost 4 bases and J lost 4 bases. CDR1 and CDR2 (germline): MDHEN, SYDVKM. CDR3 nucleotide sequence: TGTGCCAGCAGTTCACAGGGGTGGGCCACTGAAGCTTTCTTT. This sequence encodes CASSSQGWATEAFF.

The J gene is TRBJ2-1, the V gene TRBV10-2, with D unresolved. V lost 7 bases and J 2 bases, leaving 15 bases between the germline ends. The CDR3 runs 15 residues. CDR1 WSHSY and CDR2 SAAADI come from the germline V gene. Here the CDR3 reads CASIELAETYNEQFF. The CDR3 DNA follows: TGCGCCAGCATCGAACTGGCGGAAACCTACAATGAGCAGTTCTTC.

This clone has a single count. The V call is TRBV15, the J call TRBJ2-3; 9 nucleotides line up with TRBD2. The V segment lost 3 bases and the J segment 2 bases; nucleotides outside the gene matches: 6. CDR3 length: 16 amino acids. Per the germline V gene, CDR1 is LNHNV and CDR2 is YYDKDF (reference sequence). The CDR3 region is CATSRGASGITDTQYF. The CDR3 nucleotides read TGTGCCACCAGCAGGGGGGCTAGCGGGATCACAGATACGCAGTATTTT.

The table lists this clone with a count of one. CDR3 sequence (DNA): TGTGCCAGCACCCTCCTGGGGCAGGGAGGGGAAAAACTGTTTTTT. This encodes CASTLLGQGGEKLFF. The V gene is TRBV7-2, the J gene TRBJ1-4; weak D call: TRBD1 (5 bases). Germline values: CDR1 SGHTA, CDR2 FQGNSA. Trimming removed 7 bases at V and 8 bases at J, with 20 bases between. The CDR3 consists of 15 residues.

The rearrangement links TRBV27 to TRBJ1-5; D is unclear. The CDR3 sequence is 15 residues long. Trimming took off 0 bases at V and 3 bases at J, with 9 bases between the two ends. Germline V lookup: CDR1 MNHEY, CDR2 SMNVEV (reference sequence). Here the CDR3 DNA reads TGTGCCAGCAGTTTATCGTCCAGGACCAATCAGCCCCAGCATTTT. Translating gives CASSLSSRTNQPQHF.

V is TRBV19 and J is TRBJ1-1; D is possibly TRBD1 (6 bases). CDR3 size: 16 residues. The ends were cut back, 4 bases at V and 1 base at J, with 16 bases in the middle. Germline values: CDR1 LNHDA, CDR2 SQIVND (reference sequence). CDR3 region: CASSKPGQTTNTEAFF. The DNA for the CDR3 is TGTGCCAGTAGTAAACCGGGACAAACAACGAACACTGAAGCTTTCTTT.

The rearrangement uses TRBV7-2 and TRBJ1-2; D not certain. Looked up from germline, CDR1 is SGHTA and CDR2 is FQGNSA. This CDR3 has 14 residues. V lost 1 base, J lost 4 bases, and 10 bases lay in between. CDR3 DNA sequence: TGTGCCAGCAGCTTAGGTGGGCCACTCTATGGCTACACCTTC. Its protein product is CASSLGGPLYGYTF.

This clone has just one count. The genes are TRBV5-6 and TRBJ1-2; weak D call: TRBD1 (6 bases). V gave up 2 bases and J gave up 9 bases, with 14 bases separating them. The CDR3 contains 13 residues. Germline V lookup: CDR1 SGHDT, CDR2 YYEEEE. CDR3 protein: CASSLFYRASYTF. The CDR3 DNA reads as TGTGCCAGCAGCTTATTCTACAGGGCAAGCTACACCTTC. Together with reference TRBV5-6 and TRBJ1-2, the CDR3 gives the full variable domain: DAGVTQSPTHLIKTRGQQVTLRCSPKSGHDTVSWYQQALGQGPQFIFQYYEEEERQRGNFPDRFSGHQFPNYSSELNVNALLLGDSALYLCASSLFYRASYTFGSGTRLTVV.

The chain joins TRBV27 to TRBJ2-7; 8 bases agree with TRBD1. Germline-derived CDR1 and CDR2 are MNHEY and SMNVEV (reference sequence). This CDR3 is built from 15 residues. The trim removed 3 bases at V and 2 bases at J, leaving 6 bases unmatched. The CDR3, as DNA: TGTGCCAGCAGTTTTACGGGACAGGACACCTACGAGCAGTACTTC. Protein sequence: CASSFTGQDTYEQYF.

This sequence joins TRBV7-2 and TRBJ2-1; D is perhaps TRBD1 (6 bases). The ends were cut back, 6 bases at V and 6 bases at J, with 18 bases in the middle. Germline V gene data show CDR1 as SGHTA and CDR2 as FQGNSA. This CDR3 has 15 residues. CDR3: CASRSRGAQGNEQFF. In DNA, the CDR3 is TGTGCCAGCAGATCCAGAGGTGCACAGGGCAATGAGCAGTTCTTC.

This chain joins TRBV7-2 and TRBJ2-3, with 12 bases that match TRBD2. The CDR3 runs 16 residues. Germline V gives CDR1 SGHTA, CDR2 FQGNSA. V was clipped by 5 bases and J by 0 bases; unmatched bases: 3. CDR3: CASSPGTSGSTDTQYF. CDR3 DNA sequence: TGTGCCAGCAGCCCAGGGACTAGCGGGAGCACAGATACGCAGTATTTT.

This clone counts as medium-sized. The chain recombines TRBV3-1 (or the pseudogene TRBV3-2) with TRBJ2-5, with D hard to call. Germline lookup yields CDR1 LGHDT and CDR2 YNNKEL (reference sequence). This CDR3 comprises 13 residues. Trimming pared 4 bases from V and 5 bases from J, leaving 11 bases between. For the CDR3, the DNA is TGTGCCAGCAGCCCTATGATTTTGGAGACCCAGTACTTC. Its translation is CASSPMILETQYF.

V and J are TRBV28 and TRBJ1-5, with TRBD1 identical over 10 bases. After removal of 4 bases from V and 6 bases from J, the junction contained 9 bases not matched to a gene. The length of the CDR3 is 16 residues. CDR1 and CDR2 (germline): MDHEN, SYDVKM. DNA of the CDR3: TGTGCCAGCAGTTCTCCGACAGGGGGCGGGGGTCAGCCCCAGCATTTT. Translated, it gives CASSSPTGGGGQPQHF.